The next 5 T cell receptor beta chains were all read from a single sample in a study of human T cells and chemical hapten exposure. Stated time point: pre-sensitization, week 0. Treatment indicated: therapeutic diphenylcyclopropenone sensitization with weekly scalp DPC. TCRdb re-called the RACE reads with MiXCR, one entry per CDR3 protein. The data show roughly 40,000 distinct CDR3 sequences, with 10% seen just once and about 5.9% held by the top ten. The starting material was whole blood, obtained in connection with sensitization to the hapten diphenylcyclopropenone (DPC). These receptor sequences come from a man aged 30 to 45 with alopecia areata. Some clones in this sample may be carry-over from other donors' samples.

This clonotype has at least ten counts. The V and J genes are TRBV6-6 and TRBJ1-1; D is uncertain. CDR1 is MNHNY and CDR2 is SVGAGI in the germline V gene (reference sequence). V was shortened by 5 bases and J by 2 bases, with 12 bases between the two germline ends. This CDR3 is 14 amino acids long. This chain's CDR3 is CASSEPGDNTEAFF. The CDR3, as DNA: TGTGCCAGCAGTGAACCCGGAGACAACACTGAAGCTTTCTTT.

There are a few counts of this clonotype. The chain has TRBV3-1 and TRBJ1-3, with D tentatively TRBD1 (5 bases). CDR1 and CDR2 (germline): LGHDT, YNNKEL (reference sequence). The CDR3 loop spans 16 amino acids. Deletions cut 4 bases from V and 0 bases from J, with 13 bases between. The CDR3 is CASSLKTAHSGNTIYF. The CDR3 DNA reads TGTGCCAGCAGCCTCAAGACAGCACACTCTGGAAACACCATATATTTT.

In regard to this clonotype: The junction shows a germline mismatch at one end, possibly a read error. This chain uses TRBV2 with TRBJ1-2; D call uncertain. There are 15 residues in the CDR3. Germline V gene data show CDR1 as SNHLY and CDR2 as FYNNEI. The CDR3 DNA reads as TGTGCCAGCAGTGAAAGATCCGGGAGAAACTATGGCTACTCCTTC. Protein product: CASSERSGRNYGYSF.

This clonotype came up many times. The V call is TRBV20-1, the J call TRBJ1-1; D ambiguous. The CDR3 is made up of 12 amino acids. The germline CDR1 and CDR2 sequences are DFQATT and SNEGSKA (reference sequence). Trimming left V 4 bases short and J 1 base short, with 7 bases between. CDR3 loop: CSAKRGNTEAFF. DNA for the CDR3: TGCAGTGCTAAGCGGGGGAACACTGAAGCTTTCTTT.

This clonotype was detected many times. CDR3 amino acids: CAWSMRRSNEQFF. The CDR3 DNA is TGTGCCTGGAGTATGCGACGGAGCAATGAGCAGTTCTTC. V gene TRBV30 combines with J gene TRBJ2-1; D unclear. The ends were cut back, 2 bases at V and 6 bases at J, with 11 bases in the middle. Germline CDR1 is GTSNPN and CDR2 is SVGIG (reference sequence). The CDR3 runs to 13 residues.